This TCR beta chain appears in the sequencing data of a study of T cells in Graves' hyperthyroidism and ophthalmopathy. Study-level findings and limits: Most expanded thyroid clonotypes above 0.001 recurred in blood. Researchers report that a 13 V-J model separated ophthalmopathy from stable hyperthyroidism.

Template material for amplifying TCR beta CDR3 regions consisted of RNA transcripts. Initially, a first-round RT-PCR of the TCR CDR3 employed the HTBI primer set. TCRdb redid the calling of the multiplex PCR reads with MiXCR, one entry per CDR3 protein. The data contain 300,000 to 450,000 distinct CDR3 sequences, approximately 25% of them singletons. This clonotype appeared a few times. No antigen is known for it. The CDR3 runs 13 residues. V was pared by 7 bases and J by 5 bases, with 14 bases between. CDR1 and CDR2 (germline): MNHEY, SMNVEV (reference sequence). Uncontrolled infection, other autoimmune disease, pregnancy or lactation disqualified patients from enrolment. The study based diagnoses on clinical symptoms, serum thyroxine and TRAb, thyroid ultrasound and orbital computed tomography.

The chain has TRBV27 and TRBJ1-1; D remains unclear. The sequenced sample consisted of blood. The sequence was obtained from a man in his fifties or sixties with Graves' hyperthyroidism. CDR3 protein: CASKNSVLTEAFF. CDR3 in DNA: TGTGCCAGCAAAAATTCGGTTTTGACTGAAGCTTTCTTT.